Shown below are 26 T cell receptor delta chains from a single sample sequenced in a study of gamma-delta T cells after stem cell transplantation. TCRdb fed the RT-PCR reads into CATT to redo clone calling. Among more than 450 delta-chain clones listed, 15% to 20% were seen once. Sequenced input: gamma-delta T cells. These TCRs come from a human donor. It is not recorded whose cells these are; they may come from a transplant donor.

This clone was counted between two and nine times. V usage is TRDV3 and J usage is TRDJ1, with D tentatively TRDD3 (5 bases). Per germline, CDR1 TVYSNPD and CDR2 GDNSRS (reference sequence). The CDR3 is made up of 12 amino acids. V gave up 0 bases and J gave up 4 bases, with 9 bases separating them. The CDR3 coding sequence is TGTGCCTTTAGGCCGGATAGCGATAAACTCATCTTT. It is translated as CAFRPDSDKLIF.

By sample share, this clone is large. Different DNA sequences within this sample yield the same CDR3. The chain carries TRDV1 and TRDJ1; TRDD3 matches 12 bases. This CDR3 has 21 residues. The V and J ends lost 0 bases and 0 bases, in that order; junction bases with no gene match: 14. Germline V gene lookup returns CDR1 TSWWSYY and CDR2 QGS. CDR3 nucleotides: TGTGCTCTTGGGGAACTTCCTAGGCCGCGGCTGGGGGATACGTACACCGATAAACTCATCTTT. Protein product: CALGELPRPRLGDTYTDKLIF.

This clone was seen only a few times. A far larger clone is off by one base, so a read error is likely. This rearrangement joins TRDV1 to TRDJ1; D could derive from TRDD2 or TRDD3 (5 bases each). V dropped 4 bases and J dropped 0 bases, with 33 bases sitting between them. Germline loops: CDR1 TSWWSYY, CDR2 QGS. The CDR3 is 22 amino acids. CDR3 in DNA: TGTGCTCTTGGGGCACCCAAGCACCTACGAGGGGGTGGGGAAGTCCACACCGATAAACTCATCTTT. This codes for CALGAPKHLRGGGEVHTDKLIF.

This clone has more than one count but fewer than ten. Possible read error: a much larger clone is one base away. The rearrangement joins TRDV2 to TRDJ1; TRDD3 matches at 7 bases. Germline V gene lookup returns CDR1 GEAIGNYY and CDR2 EKD. The V gene end was trimmed by 3 bases and the J gene end by 0 bases; junction bases not matched to a gene: 15. The CDR3 has 18 amino acids. The CDR3 loop reads CACDPLTGDLPYTDKLIF. The CDR3 nucleotides are TGTGCCTGTGACCCCCTAACTGGGGACCTCCCGTACACCGATAAACTCATCTTT.

This clone was counted between two and nine times. The V gene is TRDV1, the J gene TRDJ1; TRDD3 matches at 13 bases. This CDR3 is built from 31 residues. V lost 0 bases and J lost 0; bases outside the gene matches: 43. In germline, CDR1 is TSWWSYY, CDR2 QGS. CDR3 region: CALGELRWVLPLPLLGDTPTTLRRYTDKLIF. Written as DNA, the CDR3 is TGTGCTCTTGGGGAACTTAGGTGGGTCCTTCCCCTGCCCCTACTGGGGGATACGCCTACTACCCTACGCAGGTACACCGATAAACTCATCTTT.

Details on this clone: It is likely a read error: a sequence one base away is far more abundant. The rearrangement links TRDV2 to TRDJ3; 10 nucleotides line up with TRDD3. Per the germline V gene, CDR1 is GEAIGNYY and CDR2 is EKD. The CDR3 runs to 21 residues. The CDR3 DNA reads TGTGCCTGTGACCAAATTACTGGGGGATCCCGAAGATCCTGGGACCCCCGACAGATGTTTTTC. As protein: CACDQITGGSRRSWDPRQMFF.

This clone has more than one count but fewer than ten. It is likely a read error: a sequence one base away is far more abundant. This same CDR3 is encoded by further DNA sequences in the sample. The J gene is TRDJ1, the V gene TRDV2, with 8 bases lining up with TRDD3. CDR1 and CDR2 from the germline V gene are GEAIGNYY and EKD. CDR3 length: 18 amino acids. The CDR3 coding sequence is TGTGCCTGCGACAGGCTTGGGGGATCGGATTTTCGCACCGATAAACTCATCTTT. Amino acids: CACDRLGGSDFRTDKLIF.

Details on this clone: The TCRdb record carries a much larger clone's protein, which differs from this DNA's translation at residue 7; a read error is the likely cause, and the protein listed here is the DNA translation. This chain links TRDV2 with TRDJ1; a possible D gene is TRDD3 (6 bases). The CDR3 extends over 16 amino acids. The germline CDR1 and CDR2 sequences are GEAIGNYY and EKD. Trimming stripped 3 bases from V and 0 bases from J, with 16 bases between. This CDR3 reads CACDQLEDTHTDKLIF. The CDR3 coding sequence is TGTGCCTGTGACCAACTGGAGGATACCCACACCGATAAACTCATCTTT.

Only one count was recorded for this clone. Since a much larger clone is just one base distant, this may be a read error. Other nucleotide sequences in the sample specify the same CDR3. The V call is TRDV1, the J call TRDJ1; D perhaps matches TRDD3 (9 bases). The CDR3 sequence is 27 residues long. Germline values: CDR1 TSWWSYY, CDR2 QGS. The V end lost 0 bases, the J end lost 0 bases, and 44 bases lay between the germline ends. The DNA of the CDR3 is TGTGCTCTTGGGGAACTAAGGACGGTTCGTGGCTTCCTACGAATTGTGGGGGATAAGCGGGACACCGATAAACTCATCTTT. Translation: CALGELRTVRGFLRIVGDKRDTDKLIF.

By proportion, this clone is hyperexpanded. The J gene is TRDJ1, the V gene TRDV2; D is possibly TRDD3 (5 bases). Germline CDR1 and CDR2: GEAIGNYY and EKD. V lost 0 bases and J lost 1, with 11 bases in between. The CDR3 sequence is 15 residues long. DNA for the CDR3: TGTGCCTGTGACACCGTGGGGACCCTCACCGATAAACTCATCTTT. Its protein is CACDTVGTLTDKLIF.

This clone was observed a few times. Since a far larger clone is one base different, this is likely a read error. The same CDR3 is also encoded by other DNA sequences in this sample. V usage is TRDV1 and J usage is TRDJ2; 8 nucleotides match TRDD2. CDR3 length: 24 amino acids. CDR1 is TSWWSYY and CDR2 is QGS in the germline V gene. The CDR3 here is CALGEGLSGRILPTYPALTAQLFF. In DNA, the CDR3 is TGTGCTCTTGGGGAAGGTTTGTCTGGTAGGATACTTCCTACCTACCCCGCTTTGACAGCGCAACTCTTCTTT.

The chain links TRDV2 to TRDJ1; TRDD3 aligns across 10 bases. The CDR3 sequence is 19 residues long. The junction had 16 bases not matched to a gene; V was cut back by 3 bases and J by 1 base. Germline V gives CDR1 GEAIGNYY, CDR2 EKD. The CDR3 loop is CACDPVRGIRDMSTDKLIF. In DNA, the CDR3 is TGTGCCTGTGACCCGGTCAGGGGGATACGCGATATGTCCACCGATAAACTCATCTTT.

To note about this clone: For this DNA, TCRdb reports the protein of a much larger clone, which diverges at residue 9, most likely from a read error; the protein presented here is translated directly from the DNA. The CDR3 DNA reads as TGTGCCTGTGACGACGTACTGGGGAGCCTGACAGCACAACTCTTCTTT. The encoded protein is CACDDVLGSLTAQLFF. The V call is TRDV2, the J call TRDJ2, with 7 bases aligning to TRDD3. V lost 3 bases to trimming and J lost 3 bases; unmatched junction nucleotides: 9. Germline V gene data show CDR1 as GEAIGNYY and CDR2 as EKD. This CDR3 comprises 16 residues.

This clone was detected a few times. A far larger clone is a single base away, which makes a read error likely. The chain couples TRDV2 to TRDJ1; D not resolved. This CDR3 is built from 14 residues. In germline, CDR1 is GEAIGNYY, CDR2 EKD. DNA for the CDR3: TGTGCCTGTGCCACCGTGGGCCAAGCCGATAAACTCATCTTT. Its translation is CACATVGQADKLIF.

In the case of this clone: The likely explanation is a read error, given a far larger clone one base away. At the DNA level, this CDR3 is encoded by other sequences in the same sample as well. The V gene is TRDV2, the J gene TRDJ1, with 7 bases identical to TRDD3. The CDR3 runs 18 residues. Germline lookup yields CDR1 GEAIGNYY and CDR2 EKD. CDR3 region: CACDRLGPRRGVLDKLIF. The DNA for the CDR3 is TGTGCCTGTGACCGACTGGGGCCTCGCCGGGGGGTCCTCGATAAACTCATCTTC.

This clone was seen more than once but under ten times. For the CDR3, the DNA is TGTGCCTGTGACACCGGCCTACGTGGCGTACTGGGGGATACAAGACTCATCTTT. Translating gives CACDTGLRGVLGDTRLIF. The chain is built from TRDV2 and TRDJ1; 12 bases agree with TRDD3. The CDR3 extends over 18 amino acids. V was clipped by 0 bases and J by 10 bases; unmatched bases: 17. Germline CDR1 and CDR2: GEAIGNYY and EKD.

By sample share, this clone is medium-sized. With a far larger clone one base away, a read error is the likely cause. Other DNA sequences in this sample translate to the same CDR3. CDR3 residues: CALGEGLSGRILPTYPALTAQLFF. The CDR3 DNA follows: TGTGCTCTTGGGGAAGGTTTGTCTGGTAGGATACTTCCTACCTACCCCGCTTTGACGGCACAACTCTTCTTT. The chain is built from TRDV1 and TRDJ2, with 8 bases fitting TRDD2. CDR1 TSWWSYY and CDR2 QGS come from the germline V gene. CDR3 length: 24 residues.

This clone was detected only a few times. The TCRdb protein, from a much larger clone, departs from this DNA's translation at residue 4, likely by read error; the protein shown derives from the DNA. The V call is TRDV2, the J call TRDJ1; 8 bases agree with TRDD3. The germline CDR1 and CDR2 sequences are GEAIGNYY and EKD. The CDR3 runs 17 residues. The CDR3 loop is CACGTGRLGAYTDKLIF. The CDR3 DNA sequence: TGTGCCTGTGGCACCGGGAGACTGGGGGCTTACACCGATAAACTCATCTTT.

As to this clone: Given a far larger clone just one base away, this is likely a sequencing read error. Within the sample, other DNA sequences also encode this same CDR3. This chain joins TRDV1 and TRDJ1; D perhaps matches TRDD3 (6 bases). CDR1 is TSWWSYY, CDR2 QGS, per germline. The CDR3 is 19 amino acids. Trimming cost V 2 bases and J 0 bases, with 22 bases left between them. CDR3 sequence reads: CALGEITGGYRFYTDKLIF. In DNA, the CDR3 is TGTGCTCTTGGGGAAATAACTGGAGGATACCGATTTTACACCGATAAACTCATCTTT.

Comments on this clone: One end of the junction does not line up with germline, which may come from a read error. V usage is TRDV2 and J usage is TRDJ3; 9 bases are shared with TRDD3. This CDR3 is built from 18 residues. Germline V gene lookup returns CDR1 GEAIGNYY and CDR2 EKD. CDR3 nucleotide sequence: TGTGCCTGTGTACGGACTGGGGGAATCTCCTGGGACACCCGACAGATATTTTTC. Amino acid sequence: CACVRTGGISWDTRQIFF.

By sample fraction, this clone is hyperexpanded (1% or more). Different DNA sequences within this sample yield the same CDR3. This sequence joins TRDV2 and TRDJ1; 11 positions agree with TRDD3. CDR1 is GEAIGNYY and CDR2 is EKD in the germline V gene. V gave up 2 bases and J gave up 4 bases; unmatched junction bases: 5. The CDR3 length is 15 residues. The CDR3: CACDSLGDTGDKLIF. In DNA form, the CDR3 reads TGTGCCTGTGACAGCCTGGGGGATACTGGCGATAAACTCATCTTT.

In the case of this clone: It differs at one base from a far larger clone, so likely a read error. Other DNA sequences in the same sample also yield this CDR3. CDR3 sequence (DNA): TGCGCCTGTGACAAGCTGGGGGATACTGGCGATAAACTCATCTTT. Residues: CACDKLGDTGDKLIF. This chain joins TRDV2 and TRDJ1; 11 bases align to TRDD3. The CDR3 runs 15 residues. CDR1 and CDR2 (germline): GEAIGNYY, EKD.

This clone has more than one count but fewer than ten. A much larger clone is a single base away; this may be a read error. This sequence joins TRDV2 and TRDJ1; D ambiguous. This CDR3 contains 16 residues. Germline values: CDR1 GEAIGNYY, CDR2 EKD. CDR3 DNA sequence: TGTGCCTGTAACACCGTAGCCCCAACAACCGAATGGAAACTCATCTTT. The encoded protein is CACNTVAPTTEWKLIF.

This clone rates as large. This chain uses TRDV2 with TRDJ1, with D perhaps matching TRDD3 (6 bases). Germline V gene sequence: CDR1 GEAIGNYY, CDR2 EKD. The CDR3 consists of 16 residues. The germline V and J ends were trimmed by 5 bases and 3 bases, with 21 bases remaining between them. CDR3 sequence (DNA): TGTGCCTGTGTGGGGCTGGTGGGGATCTCCTCCGATAAACTCATCTTT. The encoded protein is CACVGLVGISSDKLIF.

On this clone itself: Only one base separates this from a far larger clonotype, so it likely reflects a read error. Other DNA sequences in this sample translate to the same CDR3. This sequence joins TRDV1 and TRDJ2; TRDD2 agrees at 8 bases. There are 24 residues in the CDR3. CDR1 is TSWWSYY and CDR2 is QGS in the germline V gene. The CDR3 region is CALGEGLSGRILPTYPALTAQLFF. The CDR3 nucleotides are TGTGCTCTCGGGGAAGGTTTGTCTGGTAGGATACTTCCTACCTACCCCGCTTTGACAGCACAACTCTTCTTT.

By its share, this clone is medium-sized. A far larger clone is just one base off, so this is likely a read error. This chain links TRDV1 with TRDJ2; TRDD2 agrees at 8 bases. Germline CDR1 is TSWWSYY and CDR2 is QGS. This CDR3 comprises 24 residues. V shed 2 bases, J shed 0 bases, and the junction held 26 bases outside the gene matches. The CDR3 is CALGEGLPGRILPTYPALTAQLFF. The CDR3 DNA is TGTGCTCTTGGGGAAGGTTTGCCTGGTAGGATACTTCCTACCTACCCCGCTTTGACAGCACAACTCTTCTTT.